This T cell receptor beta chain was found in a study of shared T cell receptors in the human thymus. Clones were read by immunoSEQ multiplex PCR, and TCRdb kept only the in-frame ones, dropping some. The data show approximately 730,000 clones, 70% to 90% seen once. The germline V gene encodes CDR1 LNHDA and CDR2 SQIVND (reference sequence). This CDR3 is built from 14 residues. V lost 8 bases and J 6 bases, leaving 19 bases between the germline ends. These same records also appear under a second study, on human thymus T cells.

The sequence was obtained from a girl under three years old with a congenital heart defect. The J gene is TRBJ1-1, the V gene TRBV19, with D perhaps TRBD1 (6 bases). Specimen: thymocytes. CDR3 bases: TGTGCCAGTGCGAATTCCACAGGGTGGGCTGAAGCTTTCTTT. The encoded protein is CASANSTGWAEAFF.